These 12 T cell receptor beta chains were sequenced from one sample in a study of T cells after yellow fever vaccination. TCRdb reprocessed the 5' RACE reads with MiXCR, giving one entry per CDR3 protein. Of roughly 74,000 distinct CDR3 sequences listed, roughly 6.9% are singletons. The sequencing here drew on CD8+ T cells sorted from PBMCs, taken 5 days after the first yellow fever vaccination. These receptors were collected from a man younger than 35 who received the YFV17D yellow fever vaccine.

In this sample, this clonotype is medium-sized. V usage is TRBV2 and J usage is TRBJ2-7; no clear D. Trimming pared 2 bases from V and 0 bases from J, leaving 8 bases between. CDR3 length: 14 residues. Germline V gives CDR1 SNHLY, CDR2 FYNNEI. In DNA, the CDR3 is TGTGCCAGCAGTGAACGGACGAGCTCCTACGAGCAGTACTTC. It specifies CASSERTSSYEQYF.

CDR3 bases: TGTGCCAGTAGTATCAACGCGGCTGGGGCCAACGTCCTGACTTTC. This gives the protein CASSINAAGANVLTF. V usage is TRBV19 and J usage is TRBJ2-6, with D unclear. This CDR3 has 15 amino acids. From germline, CDR1 is LNHDA and CDR2 SQIVND (reference sequence). V lost 3 bases and J 2 bases, leaving 8 bases between the germline ends.

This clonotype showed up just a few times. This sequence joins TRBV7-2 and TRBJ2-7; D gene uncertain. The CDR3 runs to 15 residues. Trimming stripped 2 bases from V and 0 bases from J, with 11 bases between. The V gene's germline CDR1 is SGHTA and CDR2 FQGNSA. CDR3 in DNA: TGTGCCAGCAGCTTAAACCCCTCGGGCTCCTACGAGCAGTACTTC. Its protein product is CASSLNPSGSYEQYF.

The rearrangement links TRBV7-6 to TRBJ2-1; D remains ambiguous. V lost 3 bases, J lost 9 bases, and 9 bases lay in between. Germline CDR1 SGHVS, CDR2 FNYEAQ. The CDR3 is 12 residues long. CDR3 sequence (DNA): TGTGCCAGCAGCTTGCCGGGCCCTGAGCAGTTCTTC. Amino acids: CASSLPGPEQFF.

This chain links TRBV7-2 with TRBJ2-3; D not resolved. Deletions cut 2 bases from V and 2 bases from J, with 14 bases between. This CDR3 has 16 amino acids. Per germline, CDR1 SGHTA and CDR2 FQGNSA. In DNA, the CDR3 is TGTGCCAGCAGCTTATATTCCGGATTTGACACAGATACGCAGTATTTT. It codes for CASSLYSGFDTDTQYF.

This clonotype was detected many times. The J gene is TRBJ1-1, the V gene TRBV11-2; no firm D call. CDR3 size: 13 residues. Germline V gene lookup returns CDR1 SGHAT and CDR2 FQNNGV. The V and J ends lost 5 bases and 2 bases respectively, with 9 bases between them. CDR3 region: CASSRGSNTEAFF. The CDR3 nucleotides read TGTGCCAGCAGCCGAGGCTCAAACACTGAAGCTTTCTTT.

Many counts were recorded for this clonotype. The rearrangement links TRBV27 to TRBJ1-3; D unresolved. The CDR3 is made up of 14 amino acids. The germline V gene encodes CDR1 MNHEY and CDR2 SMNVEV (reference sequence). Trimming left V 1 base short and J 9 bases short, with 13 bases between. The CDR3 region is CASSLLPGLSTIYF. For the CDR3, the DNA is TGTGCCAGCAGTTTATTACCAGGTCTCAGCACCATATATTTT.

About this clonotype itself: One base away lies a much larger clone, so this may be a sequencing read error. The DNA of the CDR3 is TGCAGCGTTCACAGGGGAGACACCGGGGAGCTGTTTTTT. The encoded protein is CSVHRGDTGELFF. The V call is TRBV29-1, the J call TRBJ2-2, with 7 bases lining up with TRBD1. CDR1 and CDR2 from the germline V gene are SQVTM and ANQGSEA. V lost 5 bases and J lost 3; bases outside the gene matches: 3. The CDR3 loop spans 13 amino acids.

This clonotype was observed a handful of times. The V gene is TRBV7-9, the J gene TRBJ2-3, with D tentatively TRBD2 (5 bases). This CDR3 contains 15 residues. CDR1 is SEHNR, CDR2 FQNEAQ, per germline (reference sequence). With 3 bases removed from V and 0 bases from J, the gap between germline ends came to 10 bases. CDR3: CASSFGIPSTDTQYF. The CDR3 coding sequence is TGTGCCAGCAGCTTCGGGATTCCTAGCACAGATACGCAGTATTTT.

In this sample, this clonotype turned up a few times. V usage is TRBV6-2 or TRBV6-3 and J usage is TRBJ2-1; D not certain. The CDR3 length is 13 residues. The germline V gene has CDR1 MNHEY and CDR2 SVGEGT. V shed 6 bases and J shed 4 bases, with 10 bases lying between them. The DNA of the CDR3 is TGTGCCAGCAGGGTCGGCGTGTACAATGAGCAGTTCTTC. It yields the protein CASRVGVYNEQFF.

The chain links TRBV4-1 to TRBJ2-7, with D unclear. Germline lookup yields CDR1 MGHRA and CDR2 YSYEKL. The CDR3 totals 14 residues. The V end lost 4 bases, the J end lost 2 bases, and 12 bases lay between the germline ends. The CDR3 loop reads CASSPSGRPYEQYV. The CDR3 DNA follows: TGCGCCAGCAGCCCGTCTGGCAGGCCCTACGAGCAGTACGTC.

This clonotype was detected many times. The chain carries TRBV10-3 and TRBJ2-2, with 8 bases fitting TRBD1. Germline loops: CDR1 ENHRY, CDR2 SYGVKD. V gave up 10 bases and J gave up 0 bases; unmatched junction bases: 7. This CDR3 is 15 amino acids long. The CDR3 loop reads CANTPGQANTGELFF. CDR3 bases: TGTGCCAACACCCCGGGACAGGCGAACACCGGGGAGCTGTTTTTT.